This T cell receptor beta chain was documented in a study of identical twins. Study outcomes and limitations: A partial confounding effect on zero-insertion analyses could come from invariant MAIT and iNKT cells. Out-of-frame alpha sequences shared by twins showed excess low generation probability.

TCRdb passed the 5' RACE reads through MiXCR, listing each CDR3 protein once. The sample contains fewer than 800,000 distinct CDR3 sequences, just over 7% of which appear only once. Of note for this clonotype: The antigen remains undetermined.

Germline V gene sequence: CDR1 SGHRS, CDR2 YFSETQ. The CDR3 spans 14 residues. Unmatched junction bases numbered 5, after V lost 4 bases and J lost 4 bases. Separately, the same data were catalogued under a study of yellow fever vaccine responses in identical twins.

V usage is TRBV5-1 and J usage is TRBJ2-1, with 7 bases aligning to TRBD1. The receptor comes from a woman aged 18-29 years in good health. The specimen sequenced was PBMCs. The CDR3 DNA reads TGCGCCAGCAGCGAGGGACAGCCTTACAATGAGCAGTTCTTC. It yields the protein CASSEGQPYNEQFF.